Included here is one T cell receptor (beta chain) sequence, with context. What it binds is unknown. CDR1 and CDR2 from the germline V gene are SGHRS and YFSETQ. The CDR3 consists of 16 residues. With 2 bases removed from V and 1 base from J, the gap between germline ends came to 12 bases. This record belongs to a study of CD4+ T cells in melanoma. Findings and limits, study-wide: Reportedly, melanoma neoantigen-specific CD4+ T cells showed varied differentiation states. A reported correlation linked neoantigen-specific CD4+ T cells to CD8+, macrophage and B cell function.

Profiling relied on immunoSEQ multiplex PCR, and the TCRdb table lists in-frame clones only, not all of them. The table includes 90,000 to 130,000 clones, over 80% detected once. Sequencing input: peripheral blood. This receptor was identified in a human donor with melanoma. The chain uses TRBV5-1 and TRBJ2-2; TRBD1 or TRBD2 may be the D gene (5 bases each). CDR3 sequence reads: CASSLFGTENTGELFF. CDR3 coding DNA: TGCGCCAGCAGCTTATTCGGGACCGAGAACACCGGGGAGCTGTTTTTT.